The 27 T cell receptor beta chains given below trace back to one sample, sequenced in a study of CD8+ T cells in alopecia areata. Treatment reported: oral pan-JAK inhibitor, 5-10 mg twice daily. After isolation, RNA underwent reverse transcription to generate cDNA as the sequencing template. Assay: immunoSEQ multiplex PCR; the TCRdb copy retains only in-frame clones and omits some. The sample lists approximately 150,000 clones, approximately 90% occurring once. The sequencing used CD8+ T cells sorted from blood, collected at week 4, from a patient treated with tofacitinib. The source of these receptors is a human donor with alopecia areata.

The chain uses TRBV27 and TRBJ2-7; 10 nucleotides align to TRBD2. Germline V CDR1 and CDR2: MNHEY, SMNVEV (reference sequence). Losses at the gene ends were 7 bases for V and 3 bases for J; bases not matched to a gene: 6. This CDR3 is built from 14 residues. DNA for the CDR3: TGTGCCAGCATGGTAACTAGCGGGATCTACGAGCAGTACTTC. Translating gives CASMVTSGIYEQYF.

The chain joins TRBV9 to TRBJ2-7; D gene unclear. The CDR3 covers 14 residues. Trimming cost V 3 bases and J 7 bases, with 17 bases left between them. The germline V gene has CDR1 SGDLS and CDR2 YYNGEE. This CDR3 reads CASSAAANAREQYF. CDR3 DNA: TGTGCCAGCAGCGCGGCCGCCAATGCGAGGGAGCAGTACTTC. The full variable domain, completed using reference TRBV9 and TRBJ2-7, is DSGVTQTPKHLITATGQRVTLRCSPRSGDLSVYWYQQSLDQGLQFLIQYYNGEERAKGNILERFSAQQFPDLHSELNLSSLELGDSALYFCASSAAANAREQYFGPGTRLTVT.

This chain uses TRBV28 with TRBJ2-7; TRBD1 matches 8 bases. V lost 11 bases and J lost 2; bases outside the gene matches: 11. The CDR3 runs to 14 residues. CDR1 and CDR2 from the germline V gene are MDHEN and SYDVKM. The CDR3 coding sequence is TGTGCCGGAAGCTACAGGGGGGTCACCTACGAGCAGTACTTC. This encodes CAGSYRGVTYEQYF.

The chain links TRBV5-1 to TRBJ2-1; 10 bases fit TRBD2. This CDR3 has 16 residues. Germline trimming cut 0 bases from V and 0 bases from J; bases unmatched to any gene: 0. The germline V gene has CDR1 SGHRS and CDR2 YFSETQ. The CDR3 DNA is TGCGCCAGCAGCTTGGCTAGCGGGGGCTCCTACAATGAGCAGTTCTTC. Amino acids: CASSLASGGSYNEQFF.

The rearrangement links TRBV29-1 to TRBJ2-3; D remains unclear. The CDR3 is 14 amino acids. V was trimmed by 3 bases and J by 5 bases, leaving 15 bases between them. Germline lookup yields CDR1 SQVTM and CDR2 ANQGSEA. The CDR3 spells CSVDYTSGEDTQYF. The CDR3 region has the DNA TGCAGCGTTGACTACACTTCAGGTGAAGATACGCAGTATTTT.

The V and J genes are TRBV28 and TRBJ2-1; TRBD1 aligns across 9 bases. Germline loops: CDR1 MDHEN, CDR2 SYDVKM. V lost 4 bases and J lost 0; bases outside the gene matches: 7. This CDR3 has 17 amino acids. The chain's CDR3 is CASSSPGTGISYNEQFF. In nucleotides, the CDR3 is TGTGCCAGCAGTTCCCCCGGGACAGGGATCTCCTACAATGAGCAGTTCTTC.

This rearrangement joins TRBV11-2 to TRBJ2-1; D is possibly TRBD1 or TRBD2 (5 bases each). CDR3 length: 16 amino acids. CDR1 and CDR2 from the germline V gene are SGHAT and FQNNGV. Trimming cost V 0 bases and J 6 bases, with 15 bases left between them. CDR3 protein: CASSLDQGWGINEQFF. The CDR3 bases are TGTGCCAGCAGCTTAGATCAAGGGTGGGGGATCAATGAGCAGTTCTTC. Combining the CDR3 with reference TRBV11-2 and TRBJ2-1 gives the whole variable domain EAGVAQSPRYKIIEKRQSVAFWCNPISGHATLYWYQQILGQGPKLLIQFQNNGVVDDSQLPKDRFSAERLKGVDSTLKIQPAKLEDSAVYLCASSLDQGWGINEQFFGPGTRLTVL.

The CDR3, as DNA: TGTGCCAGTAGTATTGAGGGGAAGTCTCCCGGGGAGCTGTTTTTT. It codes for CASSIEGKSPGELFF. This chain uses TRBV19 with TRBJ2-2; D may match TRBD1 or TRBD2 (5 bases each). Looked up from germline, CDR1 is LNHDA and CDR2 is SQIVND (reference sequence). The CDR3 runs 15 residues. The V gene lost 3 bases and the J gene lost 6 bases, with 14 bases spanning the gap.

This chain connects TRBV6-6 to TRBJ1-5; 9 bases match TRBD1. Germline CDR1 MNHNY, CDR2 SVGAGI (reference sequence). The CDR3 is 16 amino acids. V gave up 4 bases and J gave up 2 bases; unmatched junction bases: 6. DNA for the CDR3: TGTGCCAGCAGTTTACAGGGGGCGCGAGGCAATCAGCCCCAGCATTTT. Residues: CASSLQGARGNQPQHF.

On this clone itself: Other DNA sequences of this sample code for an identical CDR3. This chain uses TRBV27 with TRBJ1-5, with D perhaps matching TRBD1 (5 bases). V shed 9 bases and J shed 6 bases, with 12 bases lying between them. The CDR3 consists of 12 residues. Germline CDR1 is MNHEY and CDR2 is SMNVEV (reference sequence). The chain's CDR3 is CASRTGGQPQHF. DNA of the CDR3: TGTGCCAGTCGGACCGGGGGTCAGCCCCAGCATTTT.

The DNA for the CDR3 is TGTGCCAGCAATACAGGCGACGAGCAGTACTTC. This sequence encodes CASNTGDEQYF. The chain combines TRBV6-5 with TRBJ2-7; TRBD1 is a possible D gene (5 bases). Deletions cut 7 bases from V and 5 bases from J, with 9 bases between. The CDR3 runs to 11 residues. Germline CDR1 and CDR2: MNHEY and SVGAGI.

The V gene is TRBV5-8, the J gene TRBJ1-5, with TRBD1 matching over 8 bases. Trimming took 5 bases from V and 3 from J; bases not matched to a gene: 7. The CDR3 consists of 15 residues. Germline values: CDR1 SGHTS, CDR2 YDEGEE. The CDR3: CASSPGTGLNQPQHF. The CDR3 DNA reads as TGTGCCAGCAGTCCCGGGACAGGCCTCAATCAGCCCCAGCATTTT.

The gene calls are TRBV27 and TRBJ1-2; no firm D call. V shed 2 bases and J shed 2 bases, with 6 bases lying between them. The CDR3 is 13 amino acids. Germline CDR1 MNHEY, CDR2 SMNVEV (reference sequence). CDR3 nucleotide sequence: TGTGCCAGCAGTTTAGGGGAGAACTATGGCTACACCTTC. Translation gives CASSLGENYGYTF.

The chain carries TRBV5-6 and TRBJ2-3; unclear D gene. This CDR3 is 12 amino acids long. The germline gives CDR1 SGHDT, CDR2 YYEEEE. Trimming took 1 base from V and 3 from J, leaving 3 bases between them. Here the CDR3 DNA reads TGTGCCAGCAGCTTGCAGACAGATACGCAGTATTTT. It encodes CASSLQTDTQYF.

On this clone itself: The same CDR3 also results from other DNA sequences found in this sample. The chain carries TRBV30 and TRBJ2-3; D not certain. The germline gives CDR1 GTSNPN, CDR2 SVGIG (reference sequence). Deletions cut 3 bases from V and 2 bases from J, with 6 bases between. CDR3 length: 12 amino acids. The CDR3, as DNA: TGTGCCTGGAGCGACCCCACAGATACGCAGTATTTT. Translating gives CAWSDPTDTQYF.

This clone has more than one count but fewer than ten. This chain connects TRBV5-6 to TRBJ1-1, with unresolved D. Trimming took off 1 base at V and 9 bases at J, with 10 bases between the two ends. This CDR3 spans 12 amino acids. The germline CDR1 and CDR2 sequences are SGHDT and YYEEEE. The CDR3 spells CASSLMEGKAFF. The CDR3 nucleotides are TGTGCCAGCAGCTTGATGGAGGGTAAAGCTTTCTTT.

This CDR3 reads CASSTGTGELFF. Written as DNA, the CDR3 is TGTGCCAGCAGTACAGGGACCGGGGAGCTGTTTTTT. The V gene is TRBV6-5, the J gene TRBJ2-2; the D gene is possibly TRBD1 (6 bases). The germline V gene encodes CDR1 MNHEY and CDR2 SVGAGI. The CDR3 length is 12 residues. The V end was cut by 5 bases, the J end by 5 bases, with 6 bases between.

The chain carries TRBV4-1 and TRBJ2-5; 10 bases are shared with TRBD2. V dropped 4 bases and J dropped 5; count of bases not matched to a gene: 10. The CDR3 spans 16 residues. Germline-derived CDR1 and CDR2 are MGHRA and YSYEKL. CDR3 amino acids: CASSPLLAGSQETQYF. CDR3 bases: TGCGCCAGCAGCCCCCTACTAGCGGGGTCACAGGAGACCCAGTACTTC.

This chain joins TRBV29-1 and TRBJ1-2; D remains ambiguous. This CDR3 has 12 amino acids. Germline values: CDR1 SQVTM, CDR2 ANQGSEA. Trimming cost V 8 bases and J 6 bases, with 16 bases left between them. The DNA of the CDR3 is TGCAGCTTGGAGCGGGGTGGGGATGGCTACACCTTC. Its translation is CSLERGGDGYTF. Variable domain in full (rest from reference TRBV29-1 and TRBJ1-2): SAVISQKPSRDICQRGTSLTIQCQVDSQVTMMFWYRQQPGQSLTLIATANQGSEATYESGFVIDKFPISRPNLTFSTLTVSNMSPEDSSIYLCSLERGGDGYTFGSGTRLTVV.

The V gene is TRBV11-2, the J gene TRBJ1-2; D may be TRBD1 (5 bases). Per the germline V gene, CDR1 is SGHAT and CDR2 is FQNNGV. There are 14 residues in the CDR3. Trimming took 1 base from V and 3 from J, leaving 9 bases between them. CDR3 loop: CASSLGLRDYGYTF. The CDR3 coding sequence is TGTGCCAGCAGCTTAGGTCTCAGGGACTATGGCTACACCTTC.

The CDR3 DNA reads TGTGCCAGTAGTATAGCTGGAACCGACCAAGAGACCCAGTACTTC. It encodes CASSIAGTDQETQYF. The chain links TRBV19 to TRBJ2-5; D remains unclear. Germline V gene lookup returns CDR1 LNHDA and CDR2 SQIVND (reference sequence). Trimming pared 1 base from V and 0 bases from J, leaving 9 bases between. The CDR3 runs to 15 residues.

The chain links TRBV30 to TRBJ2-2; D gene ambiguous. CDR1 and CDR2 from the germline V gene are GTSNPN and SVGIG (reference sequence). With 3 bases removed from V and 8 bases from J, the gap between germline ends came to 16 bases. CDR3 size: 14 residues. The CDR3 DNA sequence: TGTGCCTGGAGCCCCCTTCCGTTTTCAGGGGAGCTGTTTTTT. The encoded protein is CAWSPLPFSGELFF.

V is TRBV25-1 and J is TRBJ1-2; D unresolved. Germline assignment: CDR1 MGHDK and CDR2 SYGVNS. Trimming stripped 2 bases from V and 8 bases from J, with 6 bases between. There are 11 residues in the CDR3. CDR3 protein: CASSEIGGYTF. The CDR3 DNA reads TGTGCCAGCAGTGAAATCGGAGGCTACACCTTC.

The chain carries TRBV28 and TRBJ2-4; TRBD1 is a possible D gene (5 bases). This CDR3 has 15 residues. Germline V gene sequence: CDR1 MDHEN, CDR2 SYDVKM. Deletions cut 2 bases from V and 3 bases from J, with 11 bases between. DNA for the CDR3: TGTGCCAGCAGTTTAGGACACACCTTCAAAAACATTCAGTACTTC. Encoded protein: CASSLGHTFKNIQYF.

The CDR3 loop is CAWSRVSYEQYF. The CDR3 nucleotides are TGTGCCTGGAGCCGCGTCTCCTACGAGCAGTACTTC. V and J are TRBV30 and TRBJ2-7; D remains ambiguous. The CDR3 covers 12 residues. Trimming stripped 3 bases from V and 0 bases from J, with 6 bases between. Germline CDR1 is GTSNPN and CDR2 is SVGIG (reference sequence).

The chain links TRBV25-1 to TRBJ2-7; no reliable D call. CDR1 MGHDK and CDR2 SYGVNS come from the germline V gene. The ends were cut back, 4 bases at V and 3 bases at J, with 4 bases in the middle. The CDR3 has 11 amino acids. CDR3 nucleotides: TGTGCCAGCAGTGCCATCTACGAGCAGTACTTC. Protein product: CASSAIYEQYF.

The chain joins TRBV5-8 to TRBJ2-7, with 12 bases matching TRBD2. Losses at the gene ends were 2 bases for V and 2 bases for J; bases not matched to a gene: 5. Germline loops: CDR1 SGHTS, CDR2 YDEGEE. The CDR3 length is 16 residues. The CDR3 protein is CASSFDLAGGPYEQYF. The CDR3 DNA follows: TGTGCCAGCAGCTTTGATCTAGCGGGAGGGCCCTACGAGCAGTACTTC.